The subject of this entry is one T cell receptor beta chain. Its antigen is as yet unknown. Some clones are missing from TCRdb's copy, which holds only in-frame ones; the method was immunoSEQ multiplex PCR. This table holds 660,000 or so clones, 90% to 97% found once. This entry comes from a study of shared clonotypes between healthy human individuals. Germline V gene data show CDR1 as MNHNY and CDR2 as SVGAGI (reference sequence). This CDR3 contains 15 residues. The ends were cut back, 0 bases at V and 8 bases at J, with 14 bases in the middle. Cells designated naive CD8 were CD45RO-negative and were positively selected for CCR7, with terminally differentiated effector memory CD45RA+ cells excluded. Study conclusions and caveats: Estimated richness values were generally larger in naive subsets than in memory subsets. Unshared clonotypes carried lower generation probabilities than those common to all four donors.

The chain joins TRBV6-6 to TRBJ2-1, with a weak D call TRBD1 (6 bases). This TCR was sampled from a young woman in good health. Sequencing was done on a sample of naive CD8+ T cells sorted from blood. The CDR3 nucleotides are TGTGCCAGCAGTTACTCTAGGACAGTTTCCGATGAGCAGTTCTTC. It is translated as CASSYSRTVSDEQFF.